This is a list of T cell receptor beta chains from one sample in a study of cytomegalovirus exposure and HLA in healthy donors. Data came from immunoSEQ multiplex PCR; TCRdb stores just in-frame clones and leaves some out. The listing contains under 65,000 clones. The sample taken for sequencing was PBMCs. These receptor sequences come from a woman aged 40 to 50 in good health and CMV-seronegative. Both conserved end residues are part of each CDR3. A D gene is named only where the DNA matches it firmly. Clone size is shown for a subset of rows, as once, few, many or a class of expanded clone.

DNA: TGCGCCAGCAGCCAAGATCCTTGGGGGGGAGGGCAAGAGACCCAGTACTTC; CDR3: CASSQDPWGGGQETQYF; size: .; D: TRBD2; V: TRBV4-3; J: TRBJ2-5
DNA: TGTGCCAGCAGCGAGGGCGGGACTAACTATGGCTACACCTTC; CDR3: CASSEGGTNYGYTF; size: .; D: .; V: TRBV9; J: TRBJ1-2
DNA: TGTGCCTGGACCGCACGACAACCTGGCTACACCTTC; CDR3: CAWTARQPGYTF; size: .; D: .; V: TRBV30; J: TRBJ1-2
DNA: TGCGCCAGCTCCGCGGGAGGGCCTAACGAGCAGTACTTC; CDR3: CASSAGGPNEQYF; size: .; D: TRBD2; V: TRBV10-2; J: TRBJ2-7
DNA: TGTGCCAGCAGCCGGGATGGGCTTGACTACGAGCAGTACTTC; CDR3: CASSRDGLDYEQYF; size: .; D: .; V: TRBV28; J: TRBJ2-7
DNA: TGTGCCACCGCACAGGGGGTGGGTCAGCCCCAGCATTTT; CDR3: CATAQGVGQPQHF; size: .; D: TRBD1; V: TRBV18; J: TRBJ1-5
DNA: TGTGCCAGCAGCGTAGGGGGGGGGACAGGGACCTCACCCCTCCACTTT; CDR3: CASSVGGGTGTSPLHF; size: medium-sized; D: TRBD1; V: TRBV9; J: TRBJ1-6
DNA: TGTGCCAGCAGCTCTCTGGGAGGGGCCTACAATGAGCAGTTCTTC; CDR3: CASSSLGGAYNEQFF; size: .; D: TRBD2; V: TRBV9; J: TRBJ2-1
DNA: TGTGCTAGTGGTTCGGAGAACTATGGCTACACCTTC; CDR3: CASGSENYGYTF; size: .; D: .; V: TRBV12-5; J: TRBJ1-2
DNA: TGTGCCAGCAGTGAGGGGATAGGACTAGCGGACTACGAGCAGTACTTC; CDR3: CASSEGIGLADYEQYF; size: .; D: TRBD2; V: TRBV6-1; J: TRBJ2-7
DNA: TGTGCCAGCAGCCAAGACCTAGCGGGGGGTGCAGATACGCAGTATTTT; CDR3: CASSQDLAGGADTQYF; size: .; D: TRBD2; V: TRBV4-2; J: TRBJ2-3
DNA: TGTGCCAGCAGCCCTTGGAGTGCCCAGCTCTACGAGCAGTACTTC; CDR3: CASSPWSAQLYEQYF; size: .; D: .; V: TRBV11-1; J: TRBJ2-7
DNA: TGTGCCAGTAGTATAAGGGGCGTAGATACGCAGTATTTT; CDR3: CASSIRGVDTQYF; size: .; D: .; V: TRBV19; J: TRBJ2-3
DNA: TGTGCCAGCTCGCCCGGGACAGACGGCAATCAGCCCCAGCATTTT; CDR3: CASSPGTDGNQPQHF; size: .; D: TRBD1; V: TRBV18; J: TRBJ1-5
DNA: TGCGCCAGCAGCTCAACAGGGGAAAGCAATCAGCCCCAGCATTTT; CDR3: CASSSTGESNQPQHF; size: .; D: TRBD1; V: TRBV5-1; J: TRBJ1-5
DNA: TGTGCCAGCAGCCAGGACACTAGCAATCAGCCCCAGCATTTT; CDR3: CASSQDTSNQPQHF; size: .; D: .; V: TRBV2; J: TRBJ1-5
DNA: TGCGCCAGCAGTGTCATCGGGAGTGGGGACAGGGGTTTACCCTCCTTCAATCAGCCCCAGCATTTT; CDR3: CASSVIGSGDRGLPSFNQPQHF; size: .; D: TRBD1; V: TRBV23-1; J: TRBJ1-5
DNA: TGTGCCAGCAGTTACTTTAGAGCCGAGCAGTACTTC; CDR3: CASSYFRAEQYF; size: .; D: .; V: TRBV6-6; J: TRBJ2-7
DNA: TGTGCCAGCAGTCCTTGGACAGGGGGTCGCTACGAGCAGTACTTC; CDR3: CASSPWTGGRYEQYF; size: .; D: TRBD1; V: TRBV28; J: TRBJ2-7
DNA: TGTGCCAGCAGTGACCAAATCGAGAACGAGCAGTACTTC; CDR3: CASSDQIENEQYF; size: .; D: .; V: TRBV2; J: TRBJ2-7
DNA: TGTGCCAGCAGCCAAGATCCCGGGGGGGCCAAAAAGCAGTTCTTC; CDR3: CASSQDPGGAKKQFF; size: .; D: TRBD2; V: TRBV4-2; J: TRBJ2-1
DNA: TGTGCCAGCAGCCAAGATTGGCTAGCGGGGATTGAGCAGTACTTC; CDR3: CASSQDWLAGIEQYF; size: .; D: TRBD2; V: TRBV4-2; J: TRBJ2-7
DNA: TGCGCCAGCAGCCAAGATCCCGGGTCCCTCTACAATGAGCAGTTCTTC; CDR3: CASSQDPGSLYNEQFF; size: .; D: .; V: TRBV4-1; J: TRBJ2-1
DNA: TGTGCCAGCAGCGAGGGGGCTCAGGGACCCTCCTATGGCTACACCTTC; CDR3: CASSEGAQGPSYGYTF; size: .; D: TRBD1; V: TRBV7-9; J: TRBJ1-2
DNA: TGTGCCAGCAGCGTATCGGGACAGGGATACACCGGGGAGCTGTTTTTT; CDR3: CASSVSGQGYTGELFF; size: .; D: TRBD1; V: TRBV9; J: TRBJ2-2
DNA: TGTGCCAGCTCACCAGCTGGGACAGGACTCCTCTCTGGAAACACCATATATTTT; CDR3: CASSPAGTGLLSGNTIYF; size: .; D: TRBD1; V: TRBV18; J: TRBJ1-3
DNA: TGTGCCTGGAGTGTAGTAGCAGCCGGGGAGCTGTTTTTT; CDR3: CAWSVVAAGELFF; size: .; D: .; V: TRBV30; J: TRBJ2-2
DNA: TGTGCCAGCAAAACCAGGGGGCGTGAGACCCAGTACTTC; CDR3: CASKTRGRETQYF; size: .; D: TRBD1; V: TRBV7-8; J: TRBJ2-5
DNA: TGTGCCAGCAGTCGATCACGGAATTCACCCCTCCACTTT; CDR3: CASSRSRNSPLHF; size: .; D: .; V: TRBV6-5; J: TRBJ1-6